Listed below are T cell receptor beta chains from one sample, sequenced in a study of T cell repertoires in cytomegalovirus infection. TCRdb reprocessed the reads with MiXCR, giving one entry per CDR3 protein. This sample has around 190,000 distinct CDR3 sequences, with 13% to 15% found just once. The sample taken for sequencing was PBMCs. The receptor set was obtained from a human donor in good health (CMV status not recorded). Some clones in this sample may be carry-over from other donors' samples. The CDR3 runs from the conserved cysteine through the conserved F or W. D genes are given only for firm matches. Size tells how often a clone was seen (once, few, many) or the class of an expanded clone, and some rows leave it out.

CDR3 protein: CASSFGQGANTEAFF; CDR3 DNA: TGTGCCAGCAGCTTCGGACAGGGGGCGAACACTGAAGCTTTCTTT; D gene: TRBD1; clone size: many; V gene: TRBV7-9; J gene: TRBJ1-1
CDR3 protein: CASSFSGEPYEQYF; CDR3 DNA: TGTGCCAGCAGCTTCTCAGGGGAACCCTACGAGCAGTACTTC; D gene: -; clone size: many; V gene: TRBV5-6; J gene: TRBJ2-7
CDR3 protein: CSVRKEYNEQFF; CDR3 DNA: TGCAGCGTTCGAAAGGAATACAATGAGCAGTTCTTC; D gene: -; clone size: few; V gene: TRBV29-1; J gene: TRBJ2-1
CDR3 protein: CASSSPRTGGYLRETQYF; CDR3 DNA: TGTGCCAGCAGCTCTCCTCGGACAGGGGGTTACCTTCGGGAGACCCAGTACTTC; D gene: TRBD1; clone size: many; V gene: TRBV7-6; J gene: TRBJ2-5
CDR3 protein: CASGLAPGQRNEQFF; CDR3 DNA: TGTGCTAGTGGTTTGGCTCCGGGACAACGCAATGAGCAGTTCTTC; D gene: -; clone size: few; V gene: TRBV12-5; J gene: TRBJ2-1
CDR3 protein: CASSLRDRSGNSPLHF; CDR3 DNA: TGTGCCAGCAGCTTGCGAGACAGGTCCGGCAATTCACCCCTCCACTTT; D gene: -; clone size: few; V gene: TRBV11-1; J gene: TRBJ1-6
CDR3 protein: CSVEKRGTGVYEQYF; CDR3 DNA: TGCAGCGTTGAAAAGAGGGGGACAGGGGTCTACGAGCAGTACTTC; D gene: TRBD1; clone size: few; V gene: TRBV29-1; J gene: TRBJ2-7
CDR3 protein: CASSFYRAAGNTIYF; CDR3 DNA: TGTGCCAGCAGCTTCTACAGGGCGGCTGGAAACACCATATATTTT; D gene: -; clone size: few; V gene: TRBV5-6; J gene: TRBJ1-3
CDR3 protein: CASSRDRVSYEQYF; CDR3 DNA: TGCGCCAGCAGCCGGGACAGGGTATCCTACGAGCAGTACTTC; D gene: TRBD1; clone size: few; V gene: TRBV4-1; J gene: TRBJ2-7
CDR3 protein: CASSPRAGLSTDTQYF; CDR3 DNA: TGTGCCAGCAGCCCCAGGGCGGGGCTTAGCACAGATACGCAGTATTTT; D gene: -; clone size: few; V gene: TRBV7-2; J gene: TRBJ2-3
CDR3 protein: CSASKSLAKNIQYF; CDR3 DNA: TGCAGTGCTAGTAAGAGCCTGGCCAAAAACATTCAGTACTTC; D gene: -; clone size: many; V gene: TRBV20-1; J gene: TRBJ2-4
CDR3 protein: CASSAGSHTYNEQFF; CDR3 DNA: TGTGCCAGCAGCGCCGGGTCCCACACCTACAATGAGCAGTTCTTC; D gene: -; clone size: few; V gene: TRBV11-2; J gene: TRBJ2-1
CDR3 protein: CASSATGFEQYF; CDR3 DNA: TGTGCCAGCAGTGCCACAGGCTTCGAGCAGTACTTC; D gene: -; clone size: few; V gene: TRBV12-3/TRBV12-4; J gene: TRBJ2-7
CDR3 protein: CSRGQQGRDTEAFF; CDR3 DNA: TGCTCAAGGGGACAACAGGGGAGGGACACTGAAGCTTTCTTT; D gene: TRBD1; clone size: few; V gene: TRBV28; J gene: TRBJ1-1
CDR3 protein: CASSLNRDKNEQFF; CDR3 DNA: TGTGCCAGCAGCTTAAACCGGGACAAGAATGAGCAGTTCTTC; D gene: -; clone size: -; V gene: TRBV7-6; J gene: TRBJ2-1
CDR3 protein: CASSYGTGSYNEQFF; CDR3 DNA: TGTGCCAGCAGTTACGGGACAGGGAGCTACAATGAGCAGTTCTTC; D gene: TRBD1; clone size: many; V gene: TRBV6-2/TRBV6-3; J gene: TRBJ2-1
CDR3 protein: CASSSDRGSTDTQYF; CDR3 DNA: TGTGCCAGCAGCTCGGACAGGGGATCCACAGATACGCAGTATTTT; D gene: TRBD1; clone size: -; V gene: TRBV7-3; J gene: TRBJ2-3
CDR3 protein: CASNPGGGETQYF; CDR3 DNA: TGTGCCAGCAATCCCGGGGGTGGAGAGACCCAGTACTTC; D gene: -; clone size: few; V gene: TRBV28; J gene: TRBJ2-5
CDR3 protein: CATRSGSVNEKLFF; CDR3 DNA: TGTGCCACCAGGTCGGGTTCGGTTAATGAAAAACTGTTTTTT; D gene: -; clone size: many; V gene: TRBV28; J gene: TRBJ1-4
CDR3 protein: CASSTLTWRQSPLHF; CDR3 DNA: TGTGCCAGCAGCACCCTGACCTGGAGGCAATCACCCCTCCACTTT; D gene: -; clone size: -; V gene: TRBV7-9; J gene: TRBJ1-6
CDR3 protein: CASSDGGRHTQYF; CDR3 DNA: TGTGCCAGCAGTGATGGGGGTAGGCATACGCAGTATTTT; D gene: -; clone size: few; V gene: TRBV25-1; J gene: TRBJ2-3
CDR3 protein: CSASPRRGIGELFF; CDR3 DNA: TGCAGTGCTAGTCCCCGCCGGGGAATTGGGGAGCTGTTTTTT; D gene: -; clone size: few; V gene: TRBV20-1; J gene: TRBJ2-2
CDR3 protein: CASSYSSGTQYF; CDR3 DNA: TGTGCCAGCAGTTACTCGTCCGGAACGCAGTATTTT; D gene: -; clone size: -; V gene: TRBV6-5; J gene: TRBJ2-3
CDR3 protein: CASSLVESDTQYF; CDR3 DNA: TGTGCCAGCAGCTTAGTCGAGTCAGATACGCAGTATTTT; D gene: -; clone size: many; V gene: TRBV7-2; J gene: TRBJ2-3
CDR3 protein: CSVDRLAENNEQFF; CDR3 DNA: TGCAGCGTGGATAGACTAGCGGAGAACAATGAGCAGTTCTTC; D gene: TRBD2; clone size: -; V gene: TRBV29-1; J gene: TRBJ2-1
CDR3 protein: CSVEGTLSYEQYF; CDR3 DNA: TGCAGCGTTGAGGGGACCCTTTCCTACGAGCAGTACTTC; D gene: -; clone size: -; V gene: TRBV29-1; J gene: TRBJ2-7
CDR3 protein: CASTPGRGDTGELFF; CDR3 DNA: TGTGCCAGCACTCCTGGGAGAGGTGACACCGGGGAGCTGTTTTTT; D gene: -; clone size: -; V gene: TRBV25-1; J gene: TRBJ2-2
CDR3 protein: CASSPNRESNQPQHF; CDR3 DNA: TGTGCCAGCAGTCCAAACAGGGAAAGCAATCAGCCCCAGCATTTT; D gene: -; clone size: many; V gene: TRBV7-6; J gene: TRBJ1-5
CDR3 protein: CASSFSLSSTEAFF; CDR3 DNA: TGTGCCAGCAGCTTTTCCCTAAGTAGCACTGAAGCTTTCTTT; D gene: -; clone size: few; V gene: TRBV7-2; J gene: TRBJ1-1
CDR3 protein: CASAPKRGPVYEQYF; CDR3 DNA: TGTGCCAGTGCCCCCAAGCGGGGACCGGTGTACGAGCAGTACTTC; D gene: TRBD2; clone size: -; V gene: TRBV19; J gene: TRBJ2-7
CDR3 protein: CSASSSGDQPQHF; CDR3 DNA: TGCAGTGCTAGTTCTTCCGGGGACCAGCCCCAGCATTTT; D gene: -; clone size: -; V gene: TRBV20-1; J gene: TRBJ1-5
CDR3 protein: CSVGAVGYGYTF; CDR3 DNA: TGCAGCGTAGGAGCGGTCGGCTATGGCTACACCTTC; D gene: -; clone size: -; V gene: TRBV29-1; J gene: TRBJ1-2
CDR3 protein: CASSPSPPSGQLQETQYF; CDR3 DNA: TGCGCCAGCAGCCCGAGCCCTCCCTCAGGACAGCTTCAAGAGACCCAGTACTTC; D gene: -; clone size: -; V gene: TRBV5-1; J gene: TRBJ2-5
CDR3 protein: CASSLAGESDTQYF; CDR3 DNA: TGTGCCAGCAGTCTAGCGGGGGAGTCGGATACGCAGTATTTT; D gene: TRBD2; clone size: -; V gene: TRBV12-3/TRBV12-4; J gene: TRBJ2-3
CDR3 protein: CASRTGGTEQYF; CDR3 DNA: TGTGCCAGCAGAACAGGGGGGACCGAGCAGTACTTC; D gene: TRBD1; clone size: many; V gene: TRBV28; J gene: TRBJ2-7
CDR3 protein: CASSFEGTGPRNEQFF; CDR3 DNA: TGTGCCAGCAGCTTTGAAGGGACAGGGCCAAGGAATGAGCAGTTCTTC; D gene: TRBD1; clone size: many; V gene: TRBV7-6; J gene: TRBJ2-1
CDR3 protein: CASSQDRTLTQPQHF; CDR3 DNA: TGCGCCAGCAGCCAAGACCGGACATTAACCCAGCCCCAGCATTTT; D gene: -; clone size: few; V gene: TRBV4-1; J gene: TRBJ1-5
CDR3 protein: CASRLHGTEAFF; CDR3 DNA: TGTGCCAGCAGATTACATGGTACTGAAGCTTTCTTT; D gene: -; clone size: -; V gene: TRBV6-2/TRBV6-3; J gene: TRBJ1-1
CDR3 protein: CASSLVTPAANVLTF; CDR3 DNA: TGTGCCAGCAGCTTGGTAACCCCTGCAGCCAACGTCCTGACTTTC; D gene: -; clone size: many; V gene: TRBV5-5; J gene: TRBJ2-6
CDR3 protein: CASSEPRNTEAFF; CDR3 DNA: TGCGCCAGCAGTGAGCCGCGGAACACTGAAGCTTTCTTT; D gene: -; clone size: few; V gene: TRBV10-2; J gene: TRBJ1-1
CDR3 protein: CAMGLAGVDTQYF; CDR3 DNA: TGTGCCATGGGACTAGCGGGGGTCGATACGCAGTATTTT; D gene: TRBD2; clone size: -; V gene: TRBV10-3; J gene: TRBJ2-3
CDR3 protein: CASTLHDGNTEAFF; CDR3 DNA: TGTGCCAGCACCCTTCACGACGGGAACACTGAAGCTTTCTTT; D gene: -; clone size: many; V gene: TRBV28; J gene: TRBJ1-1
CDR3 protein: CASTVKTSNTEALF; CDR3 DNA: TGTGCCAGCACGGTGAAGACCTCGAACACTGAAGCTCTCTTT; D gene: -; clone size: -; V gene: TRBV7-6; J gene: TRBJ1-1
CDR3 protein: CASSWTGQFRDTQYF; CDR3 DNA: TGTGCCAGCAGTTGGACAGGGCAATTTAGAGATACGCAGTATTTT; D gene: TRBD1; clone size: few; V gene: TRBV6-5; J gene: TRBJ2-3
CDR3 protein: CASGQSYEQYF; CDR3 DNA: TGTGCCAGTGGACAGTCCTACGAGCAGTACTTC; D gene: -; clone size: many; V gene: TRBV6-2/TRBV6-3; J gene: TRBJ2-7
CDR3 protein: CSVDSRYGYTF; CDR3 DNA: TGCAGCGTTGACTCTCGCTATGGCTACACCTTC; D gene: -; clone size: few; V gene: TRBV29-1; J gene: TRBJ1-2
CDR3 protein: CASSFPNRDLNTEAFF; CDR3 DNA: TGTGCCAGCAGCTTCCCTAACAGGGACTTGAACACTGAAGCTTTCTTT; D gene: -; clone size: many; V gene: TRBV7-6; J gene: TRBJ1-1
CDR3 protein: CSATFLNTEAFF; CDR3 DNA: TGCAGCGCTACATTTCTGAACACTGAAGCTTTCTTT; D gene: -; clone size: -; V gene: TRBV29-1; J gene: TRBJ1-1
CDR3 protein: CASSLDSSGRSTQYF; CDR3 DNA: TGCGCCAGCAGCTTGGATTCCAGCGGGAGATCTACGCAGTATTTT; D gene: TRBD2; clone size: -; V gene: TRBV5-1; J gene: TRBJ2-3
CDR3 protein: CATRSLGELFF; CDR3 DNA: TGTGCCACCCGGTCCCTAGGGGAGCTGTTTTTT; D gene: -; clone size: -; V gene: TRBV12-3/TRBV12-4; J gene: TRBJ2-2
CDR3 protein: CASSFHGYTF; CDR3 DNA: TGTGCCAGCAGCTTCCATGGCTACACCTTC; D gene: -; clone size: many; V gene: TRBV7-9; J gene: TRBJ1-2